The source of this T cell receptor beta chain is a study of cytomegalovirus exposure and HLA in healthy donors (dated by TCRdb to 2016 to 2017). About the full investigation: An earlier analysis of approximately 640 of the donors reported roughly 300 Gb of sequence data and some 120 million unique TCR beta sequences from about 179 million T cells. The number of donors typed differed by locus, with about 629-630 for A, B, C, DRB1 and DQB1, roughly 520 for DQA1, over 600 for DPA1, and approximately 470 for DPB1. In a later genetic analysis, genome-wide SNP genotypes for about three fifths of the roughly 670 donors were used, and that subset was treated as a discovery cohort. Among 300 to 500 genotyped donors of the cohort, an average of about 240,000 unique TCR beta nucleotide sequences was sequenced per donor, of which about 19% were non-productive. Donor age, sex, ethnicity and CMV serostatus were compiled together with the repertoire data. All discovery cohort repertoires had been generated on a single sequencing platform. The aim of the study was to test whether cataloging public T cell receptors could identify signatures of past pathogen exposure. Four or five DR-DQ haplotypes were handled as single units for association and clustering because linkage in the cohort was strong. The T cell repertoires of under 750 subjects were profiled by immunosequencing and related to cytomegalovirus serostatus. In addition to the first cohort of 666 subjects, a separate validation cohort of approximately 130 different subjects was used. About 300 gigabases of sequencing data and tens of millions of unique TCR sequences were included in an early release covering roughly 700 HLA-typed donors. To predict cytomegalovirus infection status, the study combined high-throughput TCR immunosequencing, statistical association of individual TCRs with disease status, and machine learning. Rather than drawing on any new phenotypic data, the later analysis identified candidate immune exposures from TCR beta sequences and the way those sequences occurred across donors. The genetic ancestry cluster associated with self-reported Caucasian donors included over 80% of the roughly 390 genotyped donors. An earlier analysis of some 600 of the donors applied high-throughput TCR beta sequencing to assess whether each TCR beta V gene segment acted as functional or pseudogenic. Both class I and class II loci were covered by HLA typing, at four-digit resolution. In a later analysis, previously published TCR beta repertoires from roughly 710 donors were re-analyzed and high-resolution HLA genotyping was added so that TCR occurrence patterns could be studied.

What the research found in general, with its limitations: In an earlier analysis of some 550 of the donors, most TCR beta V segments were observed in productive rearrangements about 87% or about 30% of the time, broadly matching IMGT annotations. In a later analysis, TCR association rates were found to vary across HLA loci, with the most associated TCRs seen for DRB1 alleles and the fewest for HLA-C alleles. A later analysis found that most CMV-associated TCR beta chains appeared HLA-restricted, with HLA associations seemingly driven largely by CMV exposure. In a later analysis, 15,000 to 20,000 TCR beta sequences were associated with specific HLA alleles at a false discovery rate of 0.05. Strong co-occurrence of HLA alleles, especially DR and DQ, made assigning TCR associations to individual alleles difficult. A cluster of highly shared sequence variants was judged likely to be a technical artifact of the sequencing pipeline. Because HLA typing was missing for some donors at each locus, association tests included only the typed subset. According to a later analysis, parvovirus B19, influenza, CMV and Epstein-Barr virus appeared linked to several top co-occurrence clusters. A further reported finding was that TCR beta sequences accurately predicted the HLA-A and HLA-B alleles for most subjects in the first cohort. The study listed 150 to 200 TCR beta chains as associated with cytomegalovirus. Correlated functional status among segregating V segments might be attributable to linkage disequilibrium, but an unknown experimental factor could not be ruled out. Compared with the roughly 670-donor mean, donors in an Asian-associated ancestry cluster had fewer N-insertions in productive TCRs, according to a later genetic analysis. The classifier was reported to diagnose cytomegalovirus status with high specificity and sensitivity in both the original and validation cohorts. The earlier analysis of 587 of the donors excluded approximately 17 rarely observed V segments, including chromosome 9 orphons, because counts were too low. According to the authors, the approach could potentially be generalized to other disease states and immunological phenotypes. Presence/absence analyses assumed roughly uniform sequencing depth across donors, an assumption that may not hold. A later genetic analysis associated a missense DCLRE1C variant with V-gene and J-gene trimming of TCR beta chains, and an independent cohort replicated the association. While some public TCRs were present in many individuals, most TCR sequences turned up only very rarely across donors. For the cohort, immune exposure information was limited to CMV serostatus. In vitro tests confirmed that three of the cytomegalovirus-associated TCR beta chains recognize cytomegalovirus antigens. In a later analysis, HLA-associated TCR beta chains were found to be more clonally expanded and to have lower generation probabilities than equally common non-associated chains. Because the 87-base-pair reads could not distinguish some IMGT-functional V segments, including TRBV6-2 and TRBV6-3, those segments were excluded. Only TCR beta chains were sequenced in this cohort, and the absence of alpha or paired-chain data limited detectable features.

Library preparation employed the immunoSEQ multiplex PCR assay. For the multiplex PCR, a mixture combining 60 forward primers for TCR Vbeta segments and 13 reverse primers for TCR Jbeta segments was used. The CDR3 region of rearranged TCR beta genes was amplified from genomic DNA with a multiplex PCR assay. Amplified TCR beta libraries were sequenced as 87-base-pair reads on the Illumina HiSeq System. The published analysis was carried out like this. A later analysis counted some 74 million unique TCR beta chains across the 640 or so repertoires, and some 11 million of these chains were shared by at least two donors. Raw reads were error-corrected and collapsed into unique sequences by a nearest-neighbor algorithm in which closely related sequences were merged to remove PCR and sequencing errors. V, D and J gene segments were assigned by aligning CDR3 sequences to IMGT reference sequences. For a sequence to be retained, a match of at least six nucleotides to both a V gene segment and a J gene segment was required. A rearrangement counted as productive if the CDR3 had no stop codons and remained in frame with V and J, and every other rearrangement counted as non-productive. Following IMGT convention, CDR3 was defined as the stretch from the second conserved V-encoded cysteine to the conserved J-encoded phenylalanine. The earlier analysis of some 580 of the donors excluded any sequence lacking an unambiguous match to a single V gene segment. In an earlier analysis of 450 to 750 of the donors, a V segment was called functional when productive rearrangements were above 56.7%, and segregating when the standard deviation between donors exceeded 5%. A statistical classification framework was built for diagnosing cytomegalovirus status from the catalog of TCR beta chain sequences. In a later analysis, TCR nucleotide sequences were compared against IMGT/GENE-DB human TR gene sequences so that V and J genes could be assigned. A later analysis assigned CDR3 sequences and most-parsimonious VDJ recombination scenarios with the TCRdist pipeline. In a later analysis, each TCR beta chain was defined by its CDR3 amino acid sequence together with its V-gene family, and reads lacking a unique V-gene family were excluded. In a later analysis, 450 to 600 highly shared, low-generation-probability nucleotide sequences were removed to address suspected cross-contamination and a sequencing artifact. In a later analysis, a clonal expansion index was calculated for each public chain from normalized within-repertoire ranks of inferred template counts. Generation probabilities in a later analysis came from a VDJ recombination model fitted to out-of-frame rearrangements, and those results were checked against IGoR. In a later analysis, hypergeometric tests were used to score TCR-TCR, TCR-HLA and TCR-CMV co-occurrence, with a repertoire-size bias correction applied to TCR pairs. A later analysis estimated false discovery rates by permuting HLA or CMV assignments 20 times. In a later analysis, co-occurring TCRs were grouped with DBSCAN, and TCRdist sequence similarity was added when clustering was performed within HLA-allele-positive subsets. Co-occurrence clustering excluded repertoires with fewer than 30,000 or more than 120,000 public chains, plus five with anomalous nucleotide sharing. TCRdb provides this immuneACCESS table in a form limited to in-frame rearrangements. Some clones are lacking; in checked studies, under half of them reflect an unresolved V gene, and why the rest are absent is not known. V and J calls and clone size are given by that table; D and trimming were obtained from the DNA. The sample includes over 100,000 clones, with 81% observed a single time. Roughly 2% of the sample lies in the top ten.

Trimmed from V: 2 bases; trimmed from J: 11 bases; junction bases lacking a gene match: 15. The CDR3 runs 16 amino acids, cysteine and phenylalanine included. The read is trimmed to its CDR3 DNA, 48 bases read in frame from base 1. The germline V gene specifies SGHTS as CDR1 and YDEGEE as CDR2. The cohort consisted of some 730 healthy bone marrow donors. At the time of sampling, all cohort members were nominally healthy, though unrecorded immune exposures were likely present. The donor tested CMV seronegative and was one of the 352 seronegative cohort members. Each donor provided a peripheral blood sample, and peripheral blood mononuclear cells were used for TCR beta sequencing. The Qiagen DNeasy Blood Extraction Kit was used to extract genomic DNA from the blood cell samples. Comment on this clone: The target of this receptor is not known. Qualities for individual bases were not recorded, and no much larger clone is one base off.

The sequenced sample consisted of PBMCs. The V and J genes are TRBV5-8 and TRBJ1-5, with TRBD1 matching 8 junction bases. This receptor was identified in a woman aged 30 to 39 in good health and CMV-seronegative. The sequence in DNA is TGTGCCAGCAGCTTTGCGGCCGGGACAGGTCCTTTTTCCCAGCATTTT. This is translated as CASSFAAGTGPFSQHF.